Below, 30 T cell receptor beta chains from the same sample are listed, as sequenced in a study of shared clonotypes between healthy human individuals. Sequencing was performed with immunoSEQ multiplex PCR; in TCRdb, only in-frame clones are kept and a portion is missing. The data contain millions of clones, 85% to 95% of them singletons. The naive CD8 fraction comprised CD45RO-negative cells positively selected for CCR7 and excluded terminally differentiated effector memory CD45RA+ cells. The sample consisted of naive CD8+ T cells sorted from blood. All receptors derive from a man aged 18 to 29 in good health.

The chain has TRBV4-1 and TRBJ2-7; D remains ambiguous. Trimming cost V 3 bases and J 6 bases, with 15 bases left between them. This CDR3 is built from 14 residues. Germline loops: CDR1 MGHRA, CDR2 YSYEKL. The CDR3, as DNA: TGCGCCAGCAGCCAGGGGATAGGATTTGGCGAGCAGTACTTC. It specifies CASSQGIGFGEQYF.

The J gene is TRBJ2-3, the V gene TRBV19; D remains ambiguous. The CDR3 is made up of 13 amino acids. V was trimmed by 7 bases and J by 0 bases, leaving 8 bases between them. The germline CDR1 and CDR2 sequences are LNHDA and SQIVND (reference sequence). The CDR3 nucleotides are TGTGCCAGTAAAAGATTTAGCACAGATACGCAGTATTTT. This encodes CASKRFSTDTQYF.

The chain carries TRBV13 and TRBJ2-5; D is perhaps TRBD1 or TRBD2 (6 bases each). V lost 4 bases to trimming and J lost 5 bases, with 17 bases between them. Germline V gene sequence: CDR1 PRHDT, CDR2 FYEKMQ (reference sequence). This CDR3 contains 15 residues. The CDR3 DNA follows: TGTGCCAGCAGCTCAGGGCGAACAGGGAGGGAGACCCAGTACTTC. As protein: CASSSGRTGRETQYF. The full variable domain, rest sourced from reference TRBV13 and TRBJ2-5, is AAGVIQSPRHLIKEKRETATLKCYPIPRHDTVYWYQQGPGQDPQFLISFYEKMQSDKGSIPDRFSAQQFSDYHSELNMSSLELGDSALYFCASSSGRTGRETQYFGPGTRLLVL.

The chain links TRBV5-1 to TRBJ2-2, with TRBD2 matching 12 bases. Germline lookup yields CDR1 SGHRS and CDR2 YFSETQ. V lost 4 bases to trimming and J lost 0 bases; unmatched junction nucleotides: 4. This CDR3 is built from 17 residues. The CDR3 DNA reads TGCGCCAGCAGCCGGGGGACTAGCGGGCCGAACACCGGGGAGCTGTTTTTT. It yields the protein CASSRGTSGPNTGELFF.

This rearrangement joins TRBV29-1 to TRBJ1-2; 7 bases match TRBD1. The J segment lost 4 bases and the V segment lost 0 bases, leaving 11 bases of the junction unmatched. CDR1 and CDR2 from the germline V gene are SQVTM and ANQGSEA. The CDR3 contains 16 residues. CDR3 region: CSVEDPGQPNLYGYTF. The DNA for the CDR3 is TGCAGCGTTGAAGATCCGGGACAGCCAAACCTCTATGGCTACACCTTC.

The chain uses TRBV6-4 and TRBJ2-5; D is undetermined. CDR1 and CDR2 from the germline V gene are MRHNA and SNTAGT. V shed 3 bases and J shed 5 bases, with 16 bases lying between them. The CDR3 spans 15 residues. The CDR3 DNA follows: TGTGCCAGCAGTGATGCCCGAAACCCTAGGGAGACCCAGTACTTC. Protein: CASSDARNPRETQYF.

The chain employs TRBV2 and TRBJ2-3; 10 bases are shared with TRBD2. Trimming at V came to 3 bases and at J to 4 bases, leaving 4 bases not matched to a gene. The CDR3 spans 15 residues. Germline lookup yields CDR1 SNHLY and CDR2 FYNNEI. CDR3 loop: CASSDPSGGADTQYF. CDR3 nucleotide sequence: TGTGCCAGCAGTGACCCCAGCGGGGGGGCAGATACGCAGTATTTT. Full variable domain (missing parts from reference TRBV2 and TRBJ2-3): EPEVTQTPSHQVTQMGQEVILRCVPISNHLYFYWYRQILGQKVEFLVSFYNNEISEKSEIFDDQFSVERPDGSNFTLKIRSTKLEDSAMYFCASSDPSGGADTQYFGPGTRLTVL.

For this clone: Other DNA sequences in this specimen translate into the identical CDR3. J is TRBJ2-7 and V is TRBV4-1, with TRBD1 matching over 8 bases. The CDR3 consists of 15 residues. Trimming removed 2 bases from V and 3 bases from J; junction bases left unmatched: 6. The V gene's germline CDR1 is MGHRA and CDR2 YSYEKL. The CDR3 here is CASSQTGQGDYEQYF. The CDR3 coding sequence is TGCGCCAGCAGCCAAACCGGACAGGGAGACTACGAGCAGTACTTC.

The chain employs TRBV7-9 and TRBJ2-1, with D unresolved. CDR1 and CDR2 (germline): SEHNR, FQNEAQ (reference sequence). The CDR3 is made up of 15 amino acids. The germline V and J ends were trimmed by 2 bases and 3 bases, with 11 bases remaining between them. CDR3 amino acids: CASSLIIGIYNEQFF. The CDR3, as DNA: TGTGCCAGCAGCTTAATTATCGGTATCTACAATGAGCAGTTCTTC. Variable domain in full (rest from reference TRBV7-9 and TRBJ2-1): DTGVSQNPRHKITKRGQNVTFRCDPISEHNRLYWYRQTLGQGPEFLTYFQNEAQLEKSRLLSDRFSAERPKGSFSTLEIQRTEQGDSAMYLCASSLIIGIYNEQFFGPGTRLTVL.

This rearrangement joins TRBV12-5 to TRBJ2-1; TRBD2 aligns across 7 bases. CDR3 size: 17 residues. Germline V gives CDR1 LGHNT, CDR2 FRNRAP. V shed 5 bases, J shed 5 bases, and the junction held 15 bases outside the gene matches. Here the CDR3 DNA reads TGTGCTAGTGGTCCCTACCGGGTTGCGGGAGCAGACAATGAGCAGTTCTTC. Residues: CASGPYRVAGADNEQFF.

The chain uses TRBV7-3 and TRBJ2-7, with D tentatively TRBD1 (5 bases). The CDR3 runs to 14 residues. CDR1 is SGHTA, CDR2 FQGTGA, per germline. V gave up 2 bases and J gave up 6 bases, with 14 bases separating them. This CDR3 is CASSLDVGLGEQYF. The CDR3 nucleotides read TGTGCCAGCAGCTTAGACGTGGGGCTGGGCGAGCAGTACTTC.

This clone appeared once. As DNA, the CDR3 is TGCAGCGTTACATCCGAGGGGAGGGGCTACGAGCAGTACTTC. Its translation is CSVTSEGRGYEQYF. The chain couples TRBV29-1 to TRBJ2-7, with TRBD2 matching over 7 bases. Looked up from germline, CDR1 is SQVTM and CDR2 is ANQGSEA. The junction had 10 bases not matched to a gene; V was cut back by 5 bases and J by 3 bases. This CDR3 contains 14 residues.

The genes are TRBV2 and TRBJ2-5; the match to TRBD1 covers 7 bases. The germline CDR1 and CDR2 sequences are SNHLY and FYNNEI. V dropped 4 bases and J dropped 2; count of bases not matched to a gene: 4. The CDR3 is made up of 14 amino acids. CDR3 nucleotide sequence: TGTGCCAGCAGTGGCCCCAGGGGGCAAGAGACCCAGTACTTC. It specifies CASSGPRGQETQYF.

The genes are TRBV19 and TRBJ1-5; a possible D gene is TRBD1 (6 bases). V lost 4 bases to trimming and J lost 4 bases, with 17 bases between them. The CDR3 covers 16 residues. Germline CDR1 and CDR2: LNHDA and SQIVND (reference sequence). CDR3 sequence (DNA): TGTGCCAGTAGTACGGGACACTCGATTCCTAATCAGCCCCAGCATTTT. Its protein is CASSTGHSIPNQPQHF.

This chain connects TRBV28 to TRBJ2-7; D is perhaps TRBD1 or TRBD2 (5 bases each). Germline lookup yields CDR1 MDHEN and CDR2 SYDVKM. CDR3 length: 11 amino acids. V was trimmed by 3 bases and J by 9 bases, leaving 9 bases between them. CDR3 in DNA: TGTGCCAGCAGTTTCGGGGCAGCGCAGTACTTC. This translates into CASSFGAAQYF.

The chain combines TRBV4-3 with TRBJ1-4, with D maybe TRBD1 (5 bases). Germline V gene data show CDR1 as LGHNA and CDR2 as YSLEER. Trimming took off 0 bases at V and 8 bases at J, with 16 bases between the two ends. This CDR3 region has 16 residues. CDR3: CASSQDVGDGWEKLFF. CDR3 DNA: TGCGCCAGCAGCCAAGATGTGGGGGACGGTTGGGAAAAACTGTTTTTT.

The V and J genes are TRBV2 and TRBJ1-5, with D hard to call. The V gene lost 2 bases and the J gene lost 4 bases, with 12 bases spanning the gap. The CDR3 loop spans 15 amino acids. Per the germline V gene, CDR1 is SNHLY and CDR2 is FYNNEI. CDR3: CASSEFGDGNQPQHF. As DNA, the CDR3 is TGTGCCAGCAGTGAATTCGGGGATGGAAATCAGCCCCAGCATTTT.

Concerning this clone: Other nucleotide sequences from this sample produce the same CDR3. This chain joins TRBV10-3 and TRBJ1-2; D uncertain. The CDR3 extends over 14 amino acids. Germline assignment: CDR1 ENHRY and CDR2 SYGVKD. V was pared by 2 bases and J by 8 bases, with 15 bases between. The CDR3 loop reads CAISETGESYGYTF. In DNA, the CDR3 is TGTGCCATCAGTGAGACTGGGGAGAGCTACGGCTACACCTTC.

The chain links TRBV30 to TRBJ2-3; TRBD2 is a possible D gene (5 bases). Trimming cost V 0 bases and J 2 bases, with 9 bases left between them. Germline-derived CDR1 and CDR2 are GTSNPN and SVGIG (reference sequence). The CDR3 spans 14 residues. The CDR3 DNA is TGTGCCTGGAGTGTTGACTATTACACAGATACGCAGTATTTT. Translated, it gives CAWSVDYYTDTQYF.

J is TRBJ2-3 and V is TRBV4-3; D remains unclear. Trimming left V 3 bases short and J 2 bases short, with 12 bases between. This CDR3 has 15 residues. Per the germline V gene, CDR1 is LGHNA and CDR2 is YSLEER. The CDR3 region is CASSQTPIDTDTQYF. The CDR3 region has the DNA TGCGCCAGCAGCCAGACCCCCATTGACACAGATACGCAGTATTTT.

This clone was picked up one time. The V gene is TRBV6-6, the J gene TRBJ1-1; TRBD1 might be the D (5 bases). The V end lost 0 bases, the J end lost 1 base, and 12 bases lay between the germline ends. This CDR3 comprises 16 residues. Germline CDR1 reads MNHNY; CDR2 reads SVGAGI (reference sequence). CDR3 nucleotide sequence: TGTGCCAGCAGTTACTCGGGGGGGTCCCCGAACACTGAAGCTTTCTTT. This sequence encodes CASSYSGGSPNTEAFF.

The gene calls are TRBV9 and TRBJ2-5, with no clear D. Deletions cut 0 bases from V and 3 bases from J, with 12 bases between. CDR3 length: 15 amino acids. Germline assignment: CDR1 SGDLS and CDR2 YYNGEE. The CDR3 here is CASSVEWAEEETQYF. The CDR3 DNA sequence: TGTGCCAGCAGCGTAGAGTGGGCAGAAGAAGAGACCCAGTACTTC.

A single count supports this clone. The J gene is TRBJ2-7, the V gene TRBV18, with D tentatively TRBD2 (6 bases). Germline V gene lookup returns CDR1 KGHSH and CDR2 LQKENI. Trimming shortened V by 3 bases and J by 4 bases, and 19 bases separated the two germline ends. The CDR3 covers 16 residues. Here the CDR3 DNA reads TGTGCCAGCTCACCTGAGGGATGGAGGGAGCGGTACGAGCAGTACTTC. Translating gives CASSPEGWRERYEQYF.

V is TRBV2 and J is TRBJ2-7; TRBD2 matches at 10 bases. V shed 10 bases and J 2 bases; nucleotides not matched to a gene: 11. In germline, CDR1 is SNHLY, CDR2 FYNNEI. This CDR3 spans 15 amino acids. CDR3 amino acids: CANSLGLAATYEQYF. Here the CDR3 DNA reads TGTGCCAACTCCCTCGGACTAGCGGCAACCTACGAGCAGTACTTC.

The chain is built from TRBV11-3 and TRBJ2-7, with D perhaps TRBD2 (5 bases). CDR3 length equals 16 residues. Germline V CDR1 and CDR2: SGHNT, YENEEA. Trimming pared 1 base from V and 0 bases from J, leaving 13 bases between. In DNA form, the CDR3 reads TGTGCCAGCAGCTTAGCACCGACGGGGAGCTCCTACGAGCAGTACTTC. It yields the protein CASSLAPTGSSYEQYF. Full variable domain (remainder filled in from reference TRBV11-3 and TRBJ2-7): EAGVVQSPRYKIIEKKQPVAFWCNPISGHNTLYWYLQNLGQGPELLIRYENEEAVDDSQLPKDRFSAERLKGVDSTLKIQPAELGDSAVYLCASSLAPTGSSYEQYFGPGTRLTVT.

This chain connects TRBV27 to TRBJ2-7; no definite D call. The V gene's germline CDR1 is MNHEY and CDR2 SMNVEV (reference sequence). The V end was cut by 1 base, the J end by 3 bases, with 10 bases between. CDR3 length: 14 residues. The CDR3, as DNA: TGTGCCAGCAGTTTATTAGTAATAAGCTACGAGCAGTACTTC. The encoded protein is CASSLLVISYEQYF.

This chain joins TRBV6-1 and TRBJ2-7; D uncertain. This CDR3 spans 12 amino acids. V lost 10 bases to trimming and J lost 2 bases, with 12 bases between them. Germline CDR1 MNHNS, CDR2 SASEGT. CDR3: CATRPRPYEQYF. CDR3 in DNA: TGTGCCACGCGTCCTAGGCCCTACGAGCAGTACTTC.

The CDR3 bases are TGCGCCAGCAGTCATAGGGGGTTCCTTCCTGGCTACACCTTC. This encodes CASSHRGFLPGYTF. The rearrangement uses TRBV23-1 and TRBJ1-2, with D maybe TRBD1 (6 bases). TRBV23-1 carries the ORF label, with uncertain function. The CDR3 extends over 14 amino acids. Between the trimmed V and J ends, which lost 3 bases and 7 bases, there was a span of 15 bases.

The CDR3 DNA follows: TGCAGCGTTGGACAGGGGGAGAGTGGCTACACCTTC. Its protein is CSVGQGESGYTF. The chain links TRBV29-1 to TRBJ1-2; 9 bases line up with TRBD1. CDR3 length: 12 amino acids. Germline loops: CDR1 SQVTM, CDR2 ANQGSEA. Trimming removed 4 bases from V and 7 bases from J; junction bases left unmatched: 4.

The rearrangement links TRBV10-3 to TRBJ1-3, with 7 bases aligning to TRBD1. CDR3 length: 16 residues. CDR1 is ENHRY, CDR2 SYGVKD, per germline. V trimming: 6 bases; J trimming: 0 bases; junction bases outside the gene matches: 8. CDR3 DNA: TGTGCCATCAGAACACAGGGGAATTTCTCTGGAAACACCATATATTTT. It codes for CAIRTQGNFSGNTIYF.